A single sample is the source of the 18 T cell receptor beta chains below, sequenced in a study of blood T cells in healthy people across ages. Primers used in a second PCR of about 6 to 12 cycles were a sample-barcoded 5' primer and a J-beta primer mix. TCRdb reprocessed the 5' RACE reads via MiXCR and lists one record per CDR3 protein. The data hold about 640,000 distinct CDR3 sequences, with about 30% observed a single time. Sample: blood. All receptors come from a woman of 80 years or more in good health.

The V and J genes are TRBV5-1 and TRBJ2-4; 7 bases align to TRBD1. J lost 8 bases, V lost 0 bases, and 8 bases had no gene match. The germline CDR1 and CDR2 sequences are SGHRS and YFSETQ. This CDR3 contains 15 residues. The CDR3 region is CASSLETGRRDIQYF. In DNA, the CDR3 is TGCGCCAGCAGCTTGGAGACAGGGCGTCGGGACATTCAGTACTTC.

At least ten counts were recorded for this clonotype. The genes are TRBV20-1 and TRBJ2-1; no clear D gene. CDR1 is DFQATT, CDR2 SNEGSKA, per germline (reference sequence). The CDR3 is made up of 11 amino acids. CDR3 loop: CSGSSYNEQFF. CDR3 bases: TGCAGCGGGTCATCCTACAATGAGCAGTTCTTC.

This clonotype was found many times. The DNA for the CDR3 is TGCGCCAGCAGCTTGACAGGGGGGAGGAATGGCTACACCTTC. Encoded protein: CASSLTGGRNGYTF. The V call is TRBV5-1, the J call TRBJ1-2; 8 bases fit TRBD1. The V gene end was trimmed by 1 base and the J gene end by 6 bases; junction bases not matched to a gene: 5. Germline CDR1 reads SGHRS; CDR2 reads YFSETQ. This CDR3 has 14 residues.

The rearrangement joins TRBV10-3 to TRBJ1-1; D gene uncertain. The V gene's germline CDR1 is ENHRY and CDR2 SYGVKD. The CDR3 extends over 15 amino acids. V dropped 5 bases and J dropped 1 base, with 14 bases sitting between them. CDR3 nucleotides: TGTGCCATCAGTCCCCCGGACGGTCAGAACACTGAAGCTTTCTTT. Protein product: CAISPPDGQNTEAFF.

This clonotype was recorded at least ten times. The chain is built from TRBV5-6 and TRBJ2-5, with 7 nucleotides matching TRBD2. The germline V gene has CDR1 SGHDT and CDR2 YYEEEE. This CDR3 region has 15 residues. With 1 base clipped from V and 5 bases from J, the junction kept 8 bases outside the gene matches. The CDR3 sequence: CASSLPGRLRETQYF. In DNA, the CDR3 is TGTGCCAGCAGCTTGCCCGGGAGGCTAAGGGAGACCCAGTACTTC.

This clonotype was recorded at least ten times. The chain combines TRBV5-1 with TRBJ2-3; 8 bases align to TRBD2. The ends lost 1 base at V and 4 bases at J; junction bases unmatched: 8. The CDR3 runs 16 residues. The germline V gene encodes CDR1 SGHRS and CDR2 YFSETQ. CDR3 sequence reads: CASSLLTGGPPDTQYF. The CDR3 region has the DNA TGCGCCAGCAGCTTGTTAACGGGGGGGCCCCCAGATACGCAGTATTTT. Full variable domain (rest looked up from reference TRBV5-1 and TRBJ2-3): KAGVTQTPRYLIKTRGQQVTLSCSPISGHRSVSWYQQTPGQGLQFLFEYFSETQRNKGNFPGRFSGRQFSNSRSEMNVSTLELGDSALYLCASSLLTGGPPDTQYFGPGTRLTVL.

This chain joins TRBV9 and TRBJ1-1; D perhaps matches TRBD1 (6 bases). V dropped 3 bases and J dropped 1 base, with 10 bases sitting between them. From germline, CDR1 is SGDLS and CDR2 YYNGEE. The CDR3 spans 14 residues. CDR3 sequence (DNA): TGTGCCAGCAGCGCACGGGACACGAACACTGAAGCTTTCTTT. This sequence encodes CASSARDTNTEAFF.

This clonotype was found a few times. It may be a read error: a sequence one base away is much more abundant. The chain joins TRBV7-9 to TRBJ2-7; no definite D call. Trimming removed 5 bases from V and 7 bases from J, with 15 bases in between. The CDR3 is made up of 13 amino acids. Germline V gene data show CDR1 as SEHNR and CDR2 as FQNEAQ (reference sequence). The CDR3: CASSGIQKREQYF. CDR3 DNA sequence: TGTGCCAGCAGCGGGATCCAGAAGAGGGAGCAGTACTTC.

A remark on this clonotype: This could be a read error, since a much larger clone is one nucleotide away. V is TRBV20-1 and J is TRBJ2-3; D perhaps matches TRBD2 (7 bases). V lost 5 bases to trimming and J lost 12 bases, with 21 bases between them. Per the germline V gene, CDR1 is DFQATT and CDR2 is SNEGSKA (reference sequence). The CDR3 totals 13 residues. In DNA, the CDR3 is TGCAGTGCTGGAGCGGTAGGCGGGGGCCCCCAGTATTTT. It yields the protein CSAGAVGGGPQYF.

The chain has TRBV7-8 and TRBJ1-1, with TRBD1 as a possible D gene (5 bases). Germline V gene sequence: CDR1 SGHVS, CDR2 FQNEAQ. Trimming cost V 1 base and J 3 bases, with 9 bases left between them. The CDR3 covers 14 residues. The CDR3 DNA follows: TGTGCCAGCAGCTTAGGAGGGGAATACACTGAAGCTTTCTTT. Amino acids: CASSLGGEYTEAFF.

With regard to this clonotype: This may be a read error: a much more frequent sequence differs by one nucleotide. A read error is likely, as this CDR3 ends without the conserved phenylalanine or tryptophan. J is TRBJ2-7 and V is TRBV3-1; 8 positions agree with TRBD1. This CDR3 is 16 amino acids long. The germline CDR1 and CDR2 sequences are LGHDT and YNNKEL (reference sequence). Trimming took 3 bases from V and 3 from J; bases not matched to a gene: 10. The CDR3 DNA follows: TGTGCCAGCAGCCAGCTCTTGACAGGGGAATTCTACGAGCAGTACTTA. Translated: CASSQLLTGEFYEQYL.

This clonotype came up many times. The V gene is TRBV12-3 or TRBV12-4, the J gene TRBJ1-2; D is unclear. V gave up 1 base and J gave up 4 bases, with 4 bases separating them. This CDR3 contains 12 residues. CDR3 DNA sequence: TGTGCCAGCAGTTTAGAGTTCTATGGCTACACCTTC. Amino acids: CASSLEFYGYTF.

This clonotype was counted ten times or more. This CDR3 is CASSRDRGTQPQHF. CDR3 nucleotides: TGCGCCAGCAGCCGAGACAGGGGGACTCAGCCCCAGCATTTT. The J gene is TRBJ1-5, the V gene TRBV5-1; 9 positions match TRBD1. The CDR3 spans 14 residues. Per germline, CDR1 SGHRS and CDR2 YFSETQ. With V trimmed by 4 bases and J by 6 bases, 5 bases remained unmatched.

The chain joins TRBV27 to TRBJ1-1, with 9 bases fitting TRBD1. The CDR3 length is 14 residues. Germline-derived CDR1 and CDR2 are MNHEY and SMNVEV (reference sequence). V lost 8 bases, J lost 11 bases, and 15 bases stayed unmatched. The CDR3 DNA reads as TGTGCCAGCGCACCCCAGGACAGGGGCGGGAGGGCTTTCTTT. Translation gives CASAPQDRGGRAFF.

This clonotype was observed many times. The rearrangement links TRBV5-6 to TRBJ2-1; D ambiguous. The V and J ends lost 8 bases and 3 bases respectively, with 6 bases between them. The CDR3 covers 11 residues. CDR1 and CDR2 (germline): SGHDT, YYEEEE. The CDR3 region has the DNA TGTGCCAGTACCGACTACAATGAGCAGTTCTTC. Translated, it gives CASTDYNEQFF.

The table lists this clonotype with many counts. Possible read error: a much larger clone is one base away. The chain has TRBV20-1 and TRBJ2-1, with TRBD1 matching over 9 bases. The J call may be incorrect, as the DNA end agrees better with TRBJ2-7. This CDR3 has 16 residues. Germline V gene data show CDR1 as DFQATT and CDR2 as SNEGSKA (reference sequence). CDR3 residues: CSARVTGTGIYNEQYF. CDR3 nucleotides: TGCAGTGCTAGAGTAACGGGGACAGGGATCTACAATGAGCAGTACTTC.

This clonotype was counted ten times or more. The rearrangement joins TRBV3-1 to TRBJ2-7; 7 bases fit TRBD2. The germline gives CDR1 LGHDT, CDR2 YNNKEL (reference sequence). The ends lost 0 bases at V and 0 bases at J; junction bases unmatched: 14. The CDR3 runs to 19 residues. DNA for the CDR3: TGTGCCAGCAGCCAAGATAGTTTGTTTAGCGGGCTGAGCTCCTACGAGCAGTACTTC. It encodes CASSQDSLFSGLSSYEQYF.

For this clonotype: A single base separates this from a much larger clone, so it may be a read error. V is TRBV7-2 and J is TRBJ2-7, with 8 bases matching TRBD2. The CDR3 covers 15 residues. Germline V lookup: CDR1 SGHTA, CDR2 FQGNSA. In DNA form, the CDR3 reads TGTGCCGGCAGCTCCTCTTCCGGGACTAGGAGGGAGCAGTACTTC. Its protein is CAGSSSSGTRREQYF.